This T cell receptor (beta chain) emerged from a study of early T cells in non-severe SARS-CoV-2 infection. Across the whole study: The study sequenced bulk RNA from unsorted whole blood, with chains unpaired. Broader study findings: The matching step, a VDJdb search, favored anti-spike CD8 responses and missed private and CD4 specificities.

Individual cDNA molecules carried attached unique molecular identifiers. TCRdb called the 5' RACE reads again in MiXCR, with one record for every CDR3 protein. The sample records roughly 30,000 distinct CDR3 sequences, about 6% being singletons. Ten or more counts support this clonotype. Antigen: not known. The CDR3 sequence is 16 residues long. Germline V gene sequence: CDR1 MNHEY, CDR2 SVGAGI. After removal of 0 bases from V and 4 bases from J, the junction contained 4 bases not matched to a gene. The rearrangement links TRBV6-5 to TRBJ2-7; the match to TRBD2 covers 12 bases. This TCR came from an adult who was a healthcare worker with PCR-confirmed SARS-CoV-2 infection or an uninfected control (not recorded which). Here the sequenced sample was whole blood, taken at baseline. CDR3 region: CASSYSTSGRGYEQYF. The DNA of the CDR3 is TGTGCCAGCAGTTACTCGACTAGCGGGAGAGGGTACGAGCAGTACTTC.